This T cell receptor (beta chain) was retrieved from a study of identical twins. TCRdb used MiXCR to reprocess the 5' RACE reads, holding one entry per CDR3 protein. The data show 200,000 to 250,000 distinct CDR3 sequences, roughly 12% seen once. V dropped 8 bases and J dropped 1; count of bases not matched to a gene: 7. The CDR3 is 13 residues long. Germline CDR1 SQVTM, CDR2 ANQGSEA. Overall study findings and caveats: Findings depended on cross-sectional statistics rather than tracking the same donors.

This clonotype was counted a few times. Its antigen is still unknown. The sample also formed part of further work on yellow fever vaccine responses in identical twins.

The receptor comes from a woman aged 18-29 years in good health. The sequenced sample consisted of memory (CD45RO+) T cells sorted from blood. The chain combines TRBV29-1 with TRBJ1-1; the match to TRBD1 covers 7 bases. CDR3: CSTSTGPNTEAFF. The CDR3 nucleotides read TGCAGCACGTCGACAGGGCCGAACACTGAAGCTTTCTTT.